The 3 T cell receptor beta chains in this list originate from one sample, sequenced in a study of cytomegalovirus exposure and HLA in healthy donors. PCR involved 60 Vbeta and 13 Jbeta primers. The repertoire was sequenced with immunoSEQ multiplex PCR; TCRdb's copy has only in-frame clones and lacks some. The profile covers 95,000 to 100,000 clones, with over 60% appearing a single time and approximately 8% taken by the ten largest. The specimen was PBMCs. The receptors derive from a female donor in good health and CMV-seronegative.

The chain uses TRBV21-1 and TRBJ1-1; TRBD1, the table's D call, lacks a check against the DNA. TRBV21-1 is listed as a pseudogene. CDR3 length equals 18 residues. Written as DNA, the CDR3 is TGTGCCAGCAGCAAAAAAATTATCCTAGGGACAGTCTACACTGAAGCTTTCTTT. Translation gives CASSKKIILGTVYTEAFF.

This clone was seen a handful of times. V and J are TRBV28 and TRBJ1-5, with D tentatively TRBD1 (5 bases). Trimming stripped 3 bases from V and 6 bases from J, with 21 bases between. In germline, CDR1 is MDHEN, CDR2 SYDVKM. The length of the CDR3 is 17 residues. The CDR3 protein is CASSFPPRVRSTQPQHF. The CDR3 DNA reads TGTGCCAGCAGTTTCCCCCCCAGGGTAAGATCTACTCAGCCCCAGCATTTT.

V gene TRBV7-8 combines with J gene TRBJ1-1; TRBD1 matches 10 bases. The ends lost 3 bases at V and 5 bases at J; junction bases unmatched: 3. The CDR3 length is 14 residues. CDR1 SGHVS and CDR2 FQNEAQ come from the germline V gene. DNA for the CDR3: TGTGCCAGCAGCTTCCGGGACAGGGGAACTGAAGCTTTCTTT. Translating it yields CASSFRDRGTEAFF. Filled out from reference TRBV7-8 and TRBJ1-1, the complete variable domain reads GAGVSQSPRYKVAKRGQDVALRCDPISGHVSLFWYQQALGQGPEFLTYFQNEAQLDKSGLPSDRFFAERPEGSVSTLKIQRTQQEDSAVYLCASSFRDRGTEAFFGQGTRLTVV.